Presented here are 6 T cell receptor beta chains from one specimen sequenced in a study of spatial heterogeneity in lung cancer. Time point described: sample taken at primary tumor resection. Whole RNA, isolated from tumor, nontumor lung or frozen PBMC, was sequenced without prior sorting. TCRdb reprocessed the 5' RACE reads with MiXCR, giving one entry per CDR3 protein. The sample holds about 11,000 distinct CDR3 sequences; more than 3% are singletons and the top ten take 40% to 65%. Sample: PBMCs, taken at surgery. All receptors derive from a female donor with early-stage non-small cell lung cancer.

This clonotype was detected ten times or more. Since the library was made to target alpha chains, this beta chain is a stray read and its abundance is not meaningful. The CDR3 bases are TGTGCCATCAGCACCGGGACAGGGGGTGCTGGAAACACCATATATTTT. It translates to CAISTGTGGAGNTIYF. The V and J genes are TRBV10-3 and TRBJ1-3, with 11 nucleotides matching TRBD1. The germline V gene has CDR1 ENHRY and CDR2 SYGVKD. V trimming: 6 bases; J trimming: 2 bases; junction bases outside the gene matches: 6. CDR3 length: 16 amino acids.

This clonotype was detected ten times or more. This beta chain lies outside the target of a library built for alpha chains; its clone size means little. The genes are TRBV20-1 and TRBJ2-7, with D possibly matching TRBD1 (6 bases). In germline, CDR1 is DFQATT, CDR2 SNEGSKA (reference sequence). The V gene lost 1 base and the J gene lost 0 bases, with 25 bases spanning the gap. The CDR3 contains 19 residues. CDR3 amino acids: CSARGVPRTEAESSYEQYF. In DNA, the CDR3 is TGCAGTGCTAGAGGAGTTCCCCGGACAGAAGCGGAATCCTCCTACGAGCAGTACTTC.

In its sample, this clonotype was seen many times. This beta chain is an off-target read within a library intended for alpha chains, so its frequency means little. This chain uses TRBV18 with TRBJ2-3; TRBD2 is a possible D gene (5 bases). The CDR3 extends over 14 amino acids. V lost 3 bases and J lost 6, with 13 bases in between. The germline CDR1 and CDR2 sequences are KGHSH and LQKENI. The CDR3 spells CASSPVLGVDTQYF. In nucleotides, the CDR3 is TGTGCCAGCTCACCTGTCCTCGGGGTTGATACGCAGTATTTT.

This clonotype was recorded many times. Found in a library prepared for alpha chains, this beta chain is an off-target read, and its abundance has little meaning. The chain recombines TRBV7-3 with TRBJ2-3; D may be TRBD2 (7 bases). Germline CDR1 reads SGHTA; CDR2 reads FQGTGA. V shed 5 bases and J shed 2 bases, with 23 bases lying between them. The CDR3 has 18 residues. This chain's CDR3 is CASSRHPPGEGDTDTQYF. CDR3 DNA: TGTGCCAGCAGCCGCCATCCCCCAGGGGAGGGGGACACAGATACGCAGTATTTT.

This clonotype was counted many times. As an off-target read in a library built for alpha chains, this beta chain has a frequency of little significance. V gene TRBV7-2 combines with J gene TRBJ2-7; no firm D call. This CDR3 spans 12 amino acids. Germline CDR1 reads SGHTA; CDR2 reads FQGNSA. V was trimmed by 3 bases and J by 0 bases, leaving 3 bases between them. The CDR3 DNA reads TGTGCCAGCAGCTTGAGCTCCTACGAGCAGTACTTC. Protein product: CASSLSSYEQYF. The whole variable domain, remainder taken from reference TRBV7-2 and TRBJ2-7, is GAGVSQSPSNKVTEKGKDVELRCDPISGHTALYWYRQSLGQGLEFLIYFQGNSAPDKSGLPSDRFSAERTGGSVSTLTIQRTQQEDSAVYLCASSLSSYEQYFGPGTRLTVT.

This clonotype was counted ten times or more. A library prepared for alpha chains yielded this beta chain as an off-target read; its size is of little meaning. V gene TRBV3-1 combines with J gene TRBJ2-1, with D unresolved. V was trimmed by 3 bases and J by 4 bases, leaving 13 bases between them. The CDR3 has 15 residues. Per the germline V gene, CDR1 is LGHDT and CDR2 is YNNKEL (reference sequence). CDR3: CASSQGLLAYNEQFF. The CDR3 DNA reads TGTGCCAGCAGCCAGGGCCTGCTGGCTTACAATGAGCAGTTCTTC.